A single sample gave rise to the 13 T cell receptor beta chains below, sequenced in a study of tumor-infiltrating lymphocytes in primary liver carcinoma. Co-extraction of RNA and DNA was performed on about 20-33 mg of unsorted bulk tissue. The template, about 510 ng total RNA, yielded TCR beta cDNA made with a constant-region primer. Generation of the TCR beta libraries relied on three nested multiplex PCR rounds using slightly modified ARM-PCR. For 10 cycles apiece, the opening two PCR rounds ran with TRBV1-TRBV30 forward primers and a C-beta reverse primer. TCRdb fed the multiplex PCR reads into MiXCR, producing one record per CDR3 protein. Among approximately 110,000 distinct CDR3 sequences listed, under 65% were seen once. Input material: liver tumor tissue from sampling region 3. Noted subset: tumor region T3, left-lateral pole. Every receptor here comes from a woman aged 55 to 70 with primary liver carcinoma and hepatitis B virus infection.

The chain recombines TRBV4-1 with TRBJ2-2, with D possibly being TRBD2 (6 bases). CDR3 length: 15 amino acids. The germline V gene has CDR1 MGHRA and CDR2 YSYEKL. Trimming removed 1 base at V and 5 bases at J, with 11 bases between. The DNA for the CDR3 is TGCGCCAGCAGCCAAGGAGTGAGCGGGACCGGGGAGCTGTTTTTT. This gives the protein CASSQGVSGTGELFF.

The chain couples TRBV12-3 or TRBV12-4 to TRBJ2-1; 13 bases align to TRBD2. This CDR3 has 15 residues. V dropped 6 bases and J dropped 6; count of bases not matched to a gene: 5. In nucleotides, the CDR3 is TGTGCCAGCAGCACACTAGCGGGAGGGAGCAATGAGCAGTTCTTC. Translation gives CASSTLAGGSNEQFF.

About this clonotype itself: A read error may produce the germline difference seen at one junction end. The V gene is TRBV7-9, the J gene TRBJ1-1; no reliable D call. Germline V gene sequence: CDR1 SEHNR, CDR2 FQNEAQ (reference sequence). This CDR3 has 11 residues. The CDR3: CTSSPNTEAFF. The CDR3 DNA follows: TGTACCAGCAGCCCGAACACTGAAGCTTTCTTT.

With regard to this clonotype: Without the conserved terminal phenylalanine or tryptophan, this CDR3 likely stems from a read error. The CDR3 region is CASSQDVPSNEKLFL. Here the CDR3 DNA reads TGCGCTAGCAGCCAAGATGTTCCCTCGAATGAAAAACTGTTTCTT. The gene calls are TRBV4-1 and TRBJ1-4; D ambiguous. The CDR3 contains 15 residues. Germline V gene lookup returns CDR1 MGHRA and CDR2 YSYEKL.

This clonotype was seen a single time. A much larger clone lies a single base off, so this may be a read error. This chain joins TRBV7-8 and TRBJ1-1; D is undetermined. CDR1 SGHVS and CDR2 FQNEAQ come from the germline V gene. The CDR3 is made up of 14 amino acids. The V gene lost 2 bases and the J gene lost 1 base, with 8 bases spanning the gap. The CDR3 region has the DNA TGTGCCAGCAGCTTACATCTCCGGAACACTGAAGCTTTCTTT. Amino acid sequence: CASSLHLRNTEAFF.

The V call is TRBV5-5, the J call TRBJ2-2, with a tentative D call TRBD2 (6 bases). In germline, CDR1 is SGHKS, CDR2 YYEKEE (reference sequence). This CDR3 comprises 16 residues. The ends were cut back, 1 base at V and 2 bases at J, with 12 bases in the middle. For the CDR3, the DNA is TGTGCCAGCAGCTTGTTGGAGGGCTCCAACACCGGGGAGCTGTTTTTT. Translation gives CASSLLEGSNTGELFF.

The J gene is TRBJ2-3, the V gene TRBV11-2, with 9 nucleotides matching TRBD2. The CDR3 runs to 16 residues. Germline lookup yields CDR1 SGHAT and CDR2 FQNNGV. CDR3 sequence (DNA): TGTATCAGCAGCCTAGGACTAGCGACTAGCACAGATACGCAGTATTTT. Translation: CISSLGLATSTDTQYF.

This clonotype was observed a single time. This clone may be a read error of a much larger clone one base away. The V and J genes are TRBV14 and TRBJ1-2; D not resolved. The CDR3 is made up of 15 amino acids. Germline lookup yields CDR1 SGHDN and CDR2 FVKESK. CDR3 sequence: CACSQEGRFNYGYTF. The CDR3 DNA is TGTGCCTGCAGCCAAGAAGGCAGATTTAACTATGGCTACACCTTC.

On this clonotype: This clone may be a read error of a much larger clone one base away. The chain carries TRBV5-4 and TRBJ2-3, with 7 bases matching TRBD1. This CDR3 comprises 16 residues. Germline-derived CDR1 and CDR2 are SGHNT and YYREEE (reference sequence). Trimming at V came to 2 bases and at J to 6 bases, leaving 12 bases not matched to a gene. As DNA, the CDR3 is TGTGCCAGCAGCTTTTATGGACAGGACTGGGGGGATACGCAGTATTTT. Protein sequence: CASSFYGQDWGDTQYF.

About this clonotype itself: The conserved phenylalanine or tryptophan is not found at the CDR3 terminus, so this likely reflects a read error. This chain links TRBV28 with TRBJ1-1; maybe TRBD1 (6 bases). The V gene lost 4 bases and the J gene lost 1 base, with 10 bases spanning the gap. Germline V gene sequence: CDR1 MDHEN, CDR2 SYDVKM. The CDR3 is 14 residues long. CDR3 DNA sequence: TGTGCCAGCAGTTCTATCAGGGGGAACACTGAAGCTTTCTCT. This codes for CASSSIRGNTEAFS.

This chain links TRBV11-2 with TRBJ1-3; weak D call: TRBD1 (5 bases). V was cut by 10 bases and J by 0 bases, with 28 bases left in between. Germline V gene lookup returns CDR1 SGHAT and CDR2 FQNNGV. The CDR3 runs to 19 residues. CDR3 nucleotides: TGTGCCACTAGCTCACGCCCGGACATGGGAGCGTACTCTGGAAACACCATATATTTT. As protein: CATSSRPDMGAYSGNTIYF. Supplemented by reference TRBV11-2 and TRBJ1-3, the full variable domain reads EAGVAQSPRYKIIEKRQSVAFWCNPISGHATLYWYQQILGQGPKLLIQFQNNGVVDDSQLPKDRFSAERLKGVDSTLKIQPAKLEDSAVYLCATSSRPDMGAYSGNTIYFGEGSWLTVV.

About this clonotype: The conserved phenylalanine or tryptophan normally closing the CDR3 is absent here, so this likely arose from a read error. The chain recombines TRBV19 with TRBJ1-5; TRBD1 is a possible D gene (5 bases). Germline V CDR1 and CDR2: LNHDA, SQIVND (reference sequence). The length of the CDR3 is 15 residues. Trimming took off 6 bases at V and 2 bases at J, with 14 bases between the two ends. The CDR3 loop reads CASSSAGEGNQPQHS. The CDR3 bases are TGTGCCAGTAGCTCAGCGGGGGAAGGCAATCAGCCCCAGCATTCT.

CDR3 DNA sequence: TGTGCCAGCAGCTTACGTCCGGGACAGAGATCTTACAATGAGCAGTTCTTC. Translated: CASSLRPGQRSYNEQFF. This chain uses TRBV11-2 with TRBJ2-1, with TRBD1 matching over 7 bases. The length of the CDR3 is 17 residues. Germline V gene sequence: CDR1 SGHAT, CDR2 FQNNGV. V shed 2 bases, J shed 4 bases, and the junction held 11 bases outside the gene matches.